The 32 T cell receptor beta chains presented below share a single source sample, sequenced in a study of vaccination effects on CD4 cells after COVID-19. These receptors' antigens are unknown. Assay used: immunoSEQ multiplex PCR; TCRdb lists only in-frame clones, some missing. The sample shows roughly 56,000 clones, approximately 73% of them seen only once. Before sequencing took place, the ViraFEST assay used viral peptide pools to expand antigen-specific CD4+ T cells. Subsequent to a culture period of approximately 11 days, CD4+ T cells were isolated. Either the BNT162b2 or mRNA-1273 vaccine was given to participants in two doses. The sample in question was CD4+ T cells from PBMCs cultured with HCoV-229E spike peptides, obtained after COVID-19 vaccination. These TCRs come from a human donor who received a COVID-19 vaccine.

The J gene is TRBJ1-6, the V gene TRBV6-5, with D unclear. This CDR3 spans 12 amino acids. CDR1 is MNHEY and CDR2 is SVGAGI in the germline V gene. The V end lost 8 bases, the J end lost 15 bases, and 17 bases lay between the germline ends. The CDR3 DNA is TGTGCCAGCTCGGAGGCGTATTCAGGCCTCCACTTT. Translated: CASSEAYSGLHF.

The chain has TRBV2 and TRBJ1-2; TRBD1 matches 7 bases. V trimming: 8 bases; J trimming: 0 bases; junction bases outside the gene matches: 3. Germline-derived CDR1 and CDR2 are SNHLY and FYNNEI. CDR3 length equals 13 residues. The CDR3, as DNA: TGTGCCAGCCGGGACAGAGCTAACTATGGCTACACCTTC. Protein product: CASRDRANYGYTF.

The V call is TRBV6-5, the J call TRBJ1-1; D unclear. This CDR3 region has 12 residues. Germline CDR1 MNHEY, CDR2 SVGAGI. Deletions cut 7 bases from V and 6 bases from J, with 12 bases between. CDR3 bases: TGTGCCAGCACCACAACTCCGCCTGAAGCTTTCTTT. Translating gives CASTTTPPEAFF.

The chain recombines TRBV5-1 with TRBJ1-6; unclear D gene. CDR3 length: 14 residues. CDR1 is SGHRS, CDR2 YFSETQ, per germline. The V gene lost 0 bases and the J gene lost 10 bases, with 11 bases spanning the gap. The CDR3 sequence is CASSLGQEPSPLHF. The CDR3, as DNA: TGCGCCAGCAGCTTGGGACAAGAGCCCTCACCCCTCCACTTT.

V usage is TRBV29-1 and J usage is TRBJ1-3; TRBD1 matches 8 bases. CDR1 SQVTM and CDR2 ANQGSEA come from the germline V gene. V shed 4 bases, J shed 8 bases, and the junction held 4 bases outside the gene matches. CDR3 size: 12 residues. CDR3: CSVGQGADTIYF. CDR3 coding DNA: TGCAGCGTTGGGCAGGGGGCAGACACCATATATTTT.

V gene TRBV19 combines with J gene TRBJ2-3; the D gene is possibly TRBD2 (5 bases). The germline V and J ends were trimmed by 6 bases and 0 bases, with 13 bases remaining between them. This CDR3 region has 15 residues. Germline V gene lookup returns CDR1 LNHDA and CDR2 SQIVND (reference sequence). CDR3 amino acids: CASRGRGLSTDTQYF. CDR3 in DNA: TGTGCCAGTAGAGGTAGAGGGTTAAGCACAGATACGCAGTATTTT.

This clone appeared a single time. The chain couples TRBV10-3 to TRBJ2-6, with 7 bases aligning to TRBD1. This CDR3 has 17 amino acids. With 6 bases clipped from V and 0 bases from J, the junction kept 8 bases outside the gene matches. Looked up from germline, CDR1 is ENHRY and CDR2 is SYGVKD. CDR3 sequence: CAIRGQQTVSGANVLTF. In nucleotides, the CDR3 is TGTGCCATCAGGGGACAGCAAACTGTCTCTGGGGCCAACGTCCTGACTTTC.

The rearrangement links TRBV9 to TRBJ2-2, with 8 bases aligning to TRBD2. Germline V CDR1 and CDR2: SGDLS, YYNGEE. The CDR3 totals 16 residues. The junction had 6 bases not matched to a gene; V was cut back by 0 bases and J by 5 bases. The CDR3 region is CASSVVAGGMTGELFF. The CDR3, as DNA: TGTGCCAGCAGCGTAGTGGCGGGGGGAATGACCGGGGAGCTGTTTTTT.

The chain is built from TRBV5-6 and TRBJ1-6; tentatively, D is TRBD1 (5 bases). Germline-derived CDR1 and CDR2 are SGHDT and YYEEEE. The length of the CDR3 is 15 residues. Between the trimmed V and J ends, which lost 1 base and 7 bases, there was a span of 12 bases. CDR3 in DNA: TGTGCCAGCAGCTTGAGGGGTGCTAGGAATTCACCCCTCCACTTT. Its translation is CASSLRGARNSPLHF.

The J gene is TRBJ1-3, the V gene TRBV11-2, with D perhaps TRBD1 (5 bases). Per germline, CDR1 SGHAT and CDR2 FQNNGV. V was clipped by 2 bases and J by 0 bases, with 14 bases between them. This CDR3 is 17 amino acids long. The CDR3 coding sequence is TGTGCCAGCAGCTTAAGACAGATAGCTAGCTCTGGAAACACCATATATTTT. This translates into CASSLRQIASSGNTIYF. Full variable domain (remainder filled in from reference TRBV11-2 and TRBJ1-3): EAGVAQSPRYKIIEKRQSVAFWCNPISGHATLYWYQQILGQGPKLLIQFQNNGVVDDSQLPKDRFSAERLKGVDSTLKIQPAKLEDSAVYLCASSLRQIASSGNTIYFGEGSWLTVV.

The V call is TRBV7-2, the J call TRBJ2-5; D possibly corresponds to TRBD1 (5 bases). The CDR3 length is 14 residues. Germline CDR1 reads SGHTA; CDR2 reads FQGNSA. V lost 1 base and J 7 bases, leaving 13 bases between the germline ends. The DNA of the CDR3 is TGTGCCAGCAGCTTAGAACGGACAACTGGGACCCAGTACTTC. This translates into CASSLERTTGTQYF.

This chain's CDR3 is CASSLRLDEQYV. The CDR3 DNA is TGTGCCAGCAGTTTACGGTTAGACGAGCAGTACGTC. J is TRBJ2-7 and V is TRBV12-3 or TRBV12-4, with D hard to call. Trimming pared 2 bases from V and 5 bases from J, leaving 7 bases between. The CDR3 runs to 12 residues.

The chain recombines TRBV6-5 with TRBJ2-5, with TRBD1 matching 8 bases. Trimming took 4 bases from V and 2 from J; bases not matched to a gene: 3. The CDR3 length is 14 residues. Germline values: CDR1 MNHEY, CDR2 SVGAGI. CDR3 nucleotides: TGTGCCAGCAGTTCTACAGGGGGGCAAGAGACCCAGTACTTC. Residues: CASSSTGGQETQYF.

The chain uses TRBV7-2 and TRBJ2-7, with TRBD2 as a possible D gene (5 bases). The CDR3 is made up of 14 amino acids. Germline V CDR1 and CDR2: SGHTA, FQGNSA. Trimming left V 4 bases short and J 6 bases short, with 16 bases between. The CDR3 spells CASSWGSGSLEQYV. The CDR3 DNA reads TGTGCCAGCAGCTGGGGTTCGGGGTCCCTCGAGCAGTACGTC.

This rearrangement joins TRBV12-5 to TRBJ1-5; D remains ambiguous. CDR3 size: 16 residues. Germline V gene sequence: CDR1 LGHNT, CDR2 FRNRAP. The V and J ends lost 1 base and 2 bases respectively, with 12 bases between them. The CDR3 sequence is CASGLGRGTRNQPQHF. In nucleotides, the CDR3 is TGTGCTAGTGGTTTGGGTCGGGGAACACGCAATCAGCCCCAGCATTTT.

V gene TRBV4-1 combines with J gene TRBJ2-4, with D perhaps assigned TRBD1 or TRBD2 (5 bases each). V was shortened by 8 bases and J by 3 bases, with 17 bases between the two germline ends. Germline V lookup: CDR1 MGHRA, CDR2 YSYEKL. CDR3 length: 15 residues. CDR3 sequence reads: CASEKGRWDKNIQYF. The CDR3 bases are TGCGCCAGCGAAAAGGGACGGTGGGACAAAAACATTCAGTACTTC.

This CDR3 reads CASRKGGTRGADTQYF. CDR3 DNA: TGTGCCAGCCGAAAAGGTGGGACTAGGGGAGCAGATACGCAGTATTTT. The V and J genes are TRBV6-4 and TRBJ2-3; 8 bases map to TRBD2. The V gene end was trimmed by 8 bases and the J gene end by 4 bases; junction bases not matched to a gene: 14. CDR1 is MRHNA and CDR2 is SNTAGT in the germline V gene. This CDR3 is built from 16 residues.

The rearrangement joins TRBV6-5 to TRBJ2-5; TRBD2 matches 13 bases. The germline gives CDR1 MNHEY, CDR2 SVGAGI. CDR3 length equals 14 residues. Germline trimming cut 7 bases from V and 7 bases from J; bases unmatched to any gene: 6. CDR3 nucleotide sequence: TGTGCCAGCACCGGACTAGCGGGGGACGGGACCCAGTACTTC. This translates into CASTGLAGDGTQYF.

This clone was recorded only once. This chain links TRBV6-1 with TRBJ2-7; the match to TRBD1 covers 7 bases. The ends lost 4 bases at V and 4 bases at J; junction bases unmatched: 13. This CDR3 spans 16 amino acids. The germline CDR1 and CDR2 sequences are MNHNS and SASEGT. CDR3 bases: TGTGCCAGCAGTGCGGGGCCGGGACAGCAAATTTACGAGCAGTACGTC. This translates into CASSAGPGQQIYEQYV.

This chain connects TRBV4-3 to TRBJ1-6, with a tentative D call TRBD1 (5 bases). V shed 1 base and J shed 8 bases, with 15 bases lying between them. The germline V gene encodes CDR1 LGHNA and CDR2 YSLEER. The CDR3 length is 16 residues. The CDR3 region is CASSQATGTEYSPLHF. CDR3 DNA: TGCGCCAGCAGCCAAGCGACCGGGACTGAGTATTCACCCCTCCACTTT.

This clone was counted a few times. The J gene is TRBJ1-5, the V gene TRBV6-5, with unresolved D. Germline CDR1 reads MNHEY; CDR2 reads SVGAGI. Trimming cost V 2 bases and J 4 bases, with 6 bases left between them. This CDR3 comprises 13 residues. Here the CDR3 DNA reads TGTGCCAGCAGTTACGATCGGAATCAGCCCCAGCATTTT. Translated: CASSYDRNQPQHF.

The chain carries TRBV7-9 and TRBJ1-1; 8 bases are shared with TRBD1. The V segment lost 5 bases and the J segment 4 bases; nucleotides outside the gene matches: 6. There are 14 residues in the CDR3. Germline V gene lookup returns CDR1 SEHNR and CDR2 FQNEAQ (reference sequence). As DNA, the CDR3 is TGTGCCAGCAGCACCTCCAGGGGGCTCACTGAAGCTTTCTTT. Encoded protein: CASSTSRGLTEAFF.

This chain joins TRBV18 and TRBJ1-2, with D perhaps matching TRBD1 (5 bases). The germline V gene has CDR1 KGHSH and CDR2 LQKENI. V lost 0 bases and J 8 bases, leaving 13 bases between the germline ends. The CDR3 is 14 amino acids. The CDR3 nucleotides read TGTGCCAGCTCACCACCGTGGACAAGTGGAGGCTACACCTTC. Translating gives CASSPPWTSGGYTF.

CDR3 protein: CASRRNRDREVQYV. The CDR3 nucleotides read TGTGCCAGCAGACGAAACCGGGACAGGGAAGTCCAGTACGTC. The chain recombines TRBV6-5 with TRBJ2-7; 9 bases match TRBD1. This CDR3 region has 14 residues. With V trimmed by 6 bases and J by 10 bases, 13 bases remained unmatched. Germline CDR1 is MNHEY and CDR2 is SVGAGI.

This clone was observed a handful of times. The chain carries TRBV7-2 and TRBJ1-1; D is perhaps TRBD1 (5 bases). Trimming took 3 bases from V and 4 from J, leaving 9 bases between them. Germline CDR1 and CDR2: SGHTA and FQGNSA. CDR3 size: 13 residues. The CDR3 sequence is CASSLKGSTEAFF. The CDR3 DNA follows: TGTGCCAGCAGCTTGAAGGGGAGCACTGAAGCTTTCTTT.

The chain recombines TRBV28 with TRBJ1-2, with 8 bases lining up with TRBD1. The CDR3 sequence is 16 residues long. From germline, CDR1 is MDHEN and CDR2 SYDVKM. V lost 5 bases to trimming and J lost 7 bases; unmatched junction nucleotides: 15. Here the CDR3 DNA reads TGTGCCAGCAGTCCCCCTGGGGCAGGGGGCTTACTTGGCTACACCTTC. Amino acids: CASSPPGAGGLLGYTF.

The V call is TRBV12-3 or TRBV12-4, the J call TRBJ1-6; tentatively, D is TRBD1 (5 bases). The CDR3 loop spans 12 amino acids. V was trimmed by 7 bases and J by 14 bases, leaving 15 bases between them. In DNA, the CDR3 is TGTGCCAGCACCCCGAATCTCAGGGCCCTCCACTTT. This encodes CASTPNLRALHF.

This clone showed up just once. This sequence joins TRBV7-7 and TRBJ2-2, with no clear D. This CDR3 is built from 14 residues. Germline V CDR1 and CDR2: SSHAT, FNYEAQ (reference sequence). Trimming pared 5 bases from V and 3 bases from J, leaving 10 bases between. The CDR3 bases are TGTGCCAGCAGCCCTCCTTACGACACCGGGGAGCTGTTTTTT. Protein product: CASSPPYDTGELFF.

In this sample, this clone turned up a few times. V gene TRBV6-2 or TRBV6-3 combines with J gene TRBJ1-5; D remains unclear. The V end lost 1 base, the J end lost 0 bases, and 7 bases lay between the germline ends. Germline V gene lookup returns CDR1 MNHEY and CDR2 SVGEGT. The CDR3 is made up of 15 amino acids. CDR3 residues: CASSYYGYSNQPQHF. The CDR3 DNA follows: TGTGCCAGCAGTTACTACGGATATAGCAATCAGCCCCAGCATTTT.

In its sample, this clone was seen a few times. V usage is TRBV7-3 and J usage is TRBJ2-1, with TRBD2 matching over 10 bases. V shed 3 bases and J 6 bases; nucleotides not matched to a gene: 8. CDR1 and CDR2 from the germline V gene are SGHTA and FQGTGA. The CDR3 runs 16 residues. The CDR3, as DNA: TGTGCCAGCAGCTTCTACTCTAGCGGGGGCCGCAATGAGCAGTTCTTC. Translating it yields CASSFYSSGGRNEQFF.

The chain is built from TRBV30 and TRBJ2-1; possibly TRBD2 for D (5 bases). The CDR3 is 11 residues long. Germline V lookup: CDR1 GTSNPN, CDR2 SVGIG (reference sequence). Trimming took 7 bases from V and 12 from J, leaving 16 bases between them. In DNA, the CDR3 is TGTGCCTCAGTAAGAGGGTTTGGGCAGTTCTTC. It yields the protein CASVRGFGQFF.

The chain combines TRBV20-1 with TRBJ2-5; 12 bases are a match to TRBD2. The J segment lost 4 bases and the V segment lost 3 bases, leaving 3 bases of the junction unmatched. CDR1 and CDR2 from the germline V gene are DFQATT and SNEGSKA (reference sequence). The CDR3 has 14 amino acids. In DNA form, the CDR3 reads TGCAGTGCTAGTTTGACTAGCGGGGGAGAGACCCAGTACTTC. Translating gives CSASLTSGGETQYF.